This T cell receptor (beta chain) was found in a study of OX40 agonist ivuxolimab in advanced cancers. Study as a whole: The drug used for patients, ivuxolimab, was an agonistic anti-OX40 (CD134) antibody.

Broader study findings: CD8+ T cells averaged more expanded clones than CD4+. What antigens the expanded peripheral T cells recognized was never established.

The assay was immunoSEQ multiplex PCR, and TCRdb's table has in-frame clones only and misses some. The sample contains tens of thousands of clones, less than 90% of which appear only once. V was clipped by 2 bases and J by 0 bases, with 8 bases between them. The CDR3 spans 15 residues. The V gene's germline CDR1 is MNHEY and CDR2 SVGAGI. Patients were ruled out by autoimmune disease history or systemic immunosuppression. Remarks on this clone: Its specificity is not known.

This material consisted of CD4+ or CD8+ T cells sorted from blood, taken in a trial of the OX40 agonist ivuxolimab. The receptor was derived from an adult with an advanced solid tumor such as melanoma, head and neck, liver or kidney cancer. The rearrangement uses TRBV6-5 and TRBJ2-4; no definite D call. This chain's CDR3 is CASSYKLIAKNIQYF. CDR3 DNA: TGTGCCAGCAGTTACAAGCTGATAGCCAAAAACATTCAGTACTTC.